Listed below are T cell receptor beta chains from one sample, sequenced in a study of blood T cell repertoires in COVID-19. Profiled with immunoSEQ multiplex PCR; TCRdb holds only in-frame clones, not every one. Among tens of thousands of clones, approximately 87% were seen once, and the ten largest hold almost 4%. Sequencing was performed on peripheral blood. These receptors originate from a human donor in a cohort sampled during active COVID-19. The CDR3 runs from the conserved cysteine through the conserved F or W. A D gene is named only where the DNA matches it firmly. A row's size may be missing; if present it is once, few, many or a size class.

clone_size	j_call	v_call	d_call	cdr3_nt	cdr3_aa
few	TRBJ2-7	TRBV11-2	TRBD2	TGTGCCAGCAGCCCGGGACTAGCGGGAGTGGGCATCTACGAGCAGTACTTC	CASSPGLAGVGIYEQYF
NA	TRBJ1-5	TRBV4-1	NA	TGCGCCAGCAGCCAAGGACAGAATCAGCCCCAGCATTTT	CASSQGQNQPQHF
NA	TRBJ2-7	TRBV6-6	NA	TGTGCCAGCAGAGCGAGGAGCTCCTACGAGCAGTACTTC	CASRARSSYEQYF
NA	TRBJ1-4	TRBV2	NA	TGTGCCAGTGAGGCAACTAATGAAAAACTGTTTTTT	CASEATNEKLFF
NA	TRBJ1-1	TRBV7-8	NA	TGTGCCAGCAGCTTAGGCGGGGTCATTTGGGGGGTGAACACTGAAGCTTTCTTT	CASSLGGVIWGVNTEAFF
once	TRBJ1-2	TRBV6-5	NA	TGTGCCAGCAGTTACGGGCAGGGGCCATACTATGGCTACACCTTC	CASSYGQGPYYGYTF
NA	TRBJ1-2	TRBV5-5	TRBD1	TGTGCCAGCAGCTTGGGACAGGGGGCGCGAAGCTATGGCTACACCTTC	CASSLGQGARSYGYTF
NA	TRBJ2-7	TRBV28	NA	TGTGCCAGCAGTTTATTCGGGAGCACGTACGAGCAGTACTTC	CASSLFGSTYEQYF
NA	TRBJ1-3	TRBV28	TRBD1	TGTGCCAGCAGTTTACCTGGACAGGTTGGCTCTGGAAACACCATATATTTT	CASSLPGQVGSGNTIYF
once	TRBJ1-2	TRBV28	NA	TGTGCCAGCAGTTCCTGGGGGCCTGCTAACTATGGCTACACCTTC	CASSSWGPANYGYTF
NA	TRBJ1-2	TRBV15	NA	TGTGCCACCAGCACCGAGGGATATGGCTACACCTTC	CATSTEGYGYTF
NA	TRBJ2-5	TRBV28	NA	TGTGCCAGCAGCGAACGGCGGTACCAAGAGACCCAGTACTTC	CASSERRYQETQYF
NA	TRBJ2-3	TRBV6-2/TRBV6-3	NA	TGTGCCAGCAGTCTCCCGTACACAGATACGCAGTATTTT	CASSLPYTDTQYF
NA	TRBJ2-7	TRBV28	NA	TGTGCCAGCAGTTTCACAGGATACGAGCAGTACTTC	CASSFTGYEQYF
NA	TRBJ2-7	TRBV6-2/TRBV6-3	TRBD2	TGTGCCAGCAGTTATCGGATCGGGGAGGGCAGGTCCTACGAGCAGTACTTC	CASSYRIGEGRSYEQYF
NA	TRBJ1-1	TRBV4-3	NA	TGCGCCAGCAGCCAATACCCCCAGGGAAACACTGAAGCTTTCTTT	CASSQYPQGNTEAFF
NA	TRBJ2-5	TRBV4-3	TRBD2	TGCGCCAGCAGCCTTCCGCCGCGGGGGGCAGAGACCCAGTACTTC	CASSLPPRGAETQYF
NA	TRBJ2-3	TRBV5-1	TRBD2	TGCGCCAGCAGGACGGGCGGACTAGCGGGGGGAAATACGCAGTATTTT	CASRTGGLAGGNTQYF
NA	TRBJ2-3	TRBV29-1	TRBD1	TGCAGCGCCGAACCGGGACAGGGGGCCACAGATACGCAGTATTTT	CSAEPGQGATDTQYF
NA	TRBJ2-7	TRBV4-3	TRBD1	TGCGCCAGCAGCCAAGATGGGACAGGGGAATCCTACGAGCAGTACTTC	CASSQDGTGESYEQYF
NA	TRBJ2-3	TRBV28	NA	TGTGCCAGCGGAGGACGCATAGATACGCAGTATTTT	CASGGRIDTQYF
NA	TRBJ2-1	TRBV21-1	NA	TGTGCCAGCAGCCCCCCGGACACGGGACTAGCGGGAGGGCCGCGGTGCAATGAGCAGTTCTTC	CASSPPDTGLAGGPRCNEQFF
NA	TRBJ1-5	TRBV6-6	NA	TGTGCCACCGGACAGTCTGATAGCAATCAGCCCCAGCATTTT	CATGQSDSNQPQHF